This T cell receptor (beta chain) was documented in a study of T cell repertoires in cytomegalovirus infection (dated by TCRdb to between 2018 and 2020). Describing the broader study: Recently identified HLA-C-restricted CMV epitopes, whose presentation resists viral immunomodulation, were targeted by peptide stimulations together with well-studied HLA-B-restricted epitopes. The HLA type of each donor mattered for the analysis, because public TCR beta signatures pointed to carriage of CMV infection along with the matching HLA type. The research as a whole found: The ex vivo response was dominated by HLA-C-restricted CMV-specific TCR beta clonotypes, which also provided the single most frequent clonotype in two of eight donors. In both this cohort and an independent approximately 350-donor cohort, the cumulative frequency of public TCR beta family members distinguished carriers of CMV infection plus the relevant HLA type.

According to the study, the label for this sample's treatment or condition signals: in vitro stimulation with specific CMV peptide epitopes to enrich CMV-specific T cells. Sequencing relied on an Illumina HiSeq 1500. TCRdb applied fastp at Q25 and MiXCR to the public reads, then kept only in-frame beta chains. Rows with a matching CDR3 protein are joined into one entry that keeps the most common DNA and genes. This sample gives roughly 920,000 distinct CDR3 sequences in total; approximately 33% of them show up just once. The ten largest make up about an eighth of the sample. This clonotype was seen a handful of times. Its antigen is currently not known. No per-base quality is available; no much larger clone lies one base away. Spanning cysteine to phenylalanine, the CDR3 consists of 15 amino acids. The only DNA kept is the CDR3, 45 bases in frame from the first base. Sequences SEHNR (CDR1) and FQNEAQ (CDR2) are obtained from the germline V gene (reference sequence). Trimming leaves V shorter by 4 bases and J shorter by 5 bases, with the junction holding 7 bases beyond the gene matches.

The receptor's source is a human donor in good health (CMV status not recorded). Some clones in this sample may be carry-over from other donors' samples. The source material was cultured CD8+ T cells from PBMCs, sampled from culture after CMV antigen stimulation. This receptor chain uses TRBV7-9 and TRBJ2-3, and 9 junction bases match TRBD1. The CDR3 reads as follows: CASSSKPGQGDTQYF. The DNA sequence follows: TGTGCCAGCAGCTCGAAACCGGGACAGGGAGATACGCAGTATTTT.